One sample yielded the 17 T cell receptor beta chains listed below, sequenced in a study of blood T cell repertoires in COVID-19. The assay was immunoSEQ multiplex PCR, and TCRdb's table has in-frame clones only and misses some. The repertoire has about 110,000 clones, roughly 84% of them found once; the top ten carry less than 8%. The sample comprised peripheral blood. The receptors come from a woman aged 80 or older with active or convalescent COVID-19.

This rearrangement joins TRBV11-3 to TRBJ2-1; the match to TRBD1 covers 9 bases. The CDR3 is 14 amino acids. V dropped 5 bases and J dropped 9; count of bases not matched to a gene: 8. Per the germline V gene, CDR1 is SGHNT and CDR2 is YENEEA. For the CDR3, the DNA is TGTGCCAGCAGCCCGCGGACAGGGGCTGGTGAGCAGTTCTTC. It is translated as CASSPRTGAGEQFF.

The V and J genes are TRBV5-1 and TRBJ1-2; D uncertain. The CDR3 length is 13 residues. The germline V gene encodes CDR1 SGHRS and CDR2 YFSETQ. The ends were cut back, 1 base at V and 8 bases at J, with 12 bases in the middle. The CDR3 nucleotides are TGCGCCAGCAGCTTGATCCAGGCCGAAGGCTACACCTTC. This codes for CASSLIQAEGYTF.

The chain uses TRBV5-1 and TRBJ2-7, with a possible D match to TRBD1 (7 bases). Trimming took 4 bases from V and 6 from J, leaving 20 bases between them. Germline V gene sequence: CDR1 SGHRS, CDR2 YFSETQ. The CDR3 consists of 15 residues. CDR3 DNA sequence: TGCGCCAGCAGCATTAATGACAGGGACTGGGGCGAGCAGTACTTC. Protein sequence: CASSINDRDWGEQYF.

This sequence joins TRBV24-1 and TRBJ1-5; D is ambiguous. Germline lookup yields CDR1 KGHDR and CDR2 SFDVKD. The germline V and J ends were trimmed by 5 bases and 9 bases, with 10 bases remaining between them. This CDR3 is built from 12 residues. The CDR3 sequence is CATSANERPQHF. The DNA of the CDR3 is TGTGCCACCAGTGCTAATGAGAGGCCCCAGCATTTT.

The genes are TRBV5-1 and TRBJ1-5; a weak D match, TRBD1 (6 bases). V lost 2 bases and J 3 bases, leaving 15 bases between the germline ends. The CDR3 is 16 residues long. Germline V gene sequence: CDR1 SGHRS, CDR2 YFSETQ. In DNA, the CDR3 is TGCGCCAGCAGCTTAACACCGGGGGGGGCCAATCAGCCCCAGCATTTT. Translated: CASSLTPGGANQPQHF.

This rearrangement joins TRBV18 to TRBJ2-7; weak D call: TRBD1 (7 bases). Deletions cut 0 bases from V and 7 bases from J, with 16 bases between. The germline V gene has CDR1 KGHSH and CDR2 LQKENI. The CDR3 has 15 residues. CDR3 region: CASSPPTPTGREQYF. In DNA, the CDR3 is TGTGCCAGCTCACCACCCACTCCGACAGGGAGGGAGCAGTACTTC.

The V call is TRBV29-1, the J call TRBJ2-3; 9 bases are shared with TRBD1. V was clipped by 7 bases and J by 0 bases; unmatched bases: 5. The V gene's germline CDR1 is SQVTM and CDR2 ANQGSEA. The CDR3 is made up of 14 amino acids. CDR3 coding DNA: TGCAGCGCAGAGACAGGGGGAAGCACAGATACGCAGTATTTT. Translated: CSAETGGSTDTQYF.

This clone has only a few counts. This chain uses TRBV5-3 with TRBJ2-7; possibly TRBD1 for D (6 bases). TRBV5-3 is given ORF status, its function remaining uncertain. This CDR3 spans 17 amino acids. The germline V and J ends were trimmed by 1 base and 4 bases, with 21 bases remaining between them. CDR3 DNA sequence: TGTGCCAGAAGCTTGTTGAACCCACAGGGAGTGGGATACGAGCAGTACTTC. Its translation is CARSLLNPQGVGYEQYF.

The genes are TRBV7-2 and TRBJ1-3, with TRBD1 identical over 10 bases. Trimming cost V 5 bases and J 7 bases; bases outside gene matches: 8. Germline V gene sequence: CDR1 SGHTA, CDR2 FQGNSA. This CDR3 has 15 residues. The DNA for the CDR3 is TGTGCCAGCAGCCGGCAATTGGACAGGGGGAACACCATATATTTT. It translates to CASSRQLDRGNTIYF.

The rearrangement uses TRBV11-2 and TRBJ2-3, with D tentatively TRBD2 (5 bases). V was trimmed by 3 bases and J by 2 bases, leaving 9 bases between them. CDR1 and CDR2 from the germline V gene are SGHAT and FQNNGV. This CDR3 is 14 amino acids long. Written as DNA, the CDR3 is TGTGCCAGCAGCTTTTCCGGGAACACAGATACGCAGTATTTT. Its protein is CASSFSGNTDTQYF.

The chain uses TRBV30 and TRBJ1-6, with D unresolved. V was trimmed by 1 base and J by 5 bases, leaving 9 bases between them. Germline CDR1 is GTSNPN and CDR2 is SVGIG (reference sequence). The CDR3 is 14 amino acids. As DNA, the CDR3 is TGTGCCTGGAGTGCCCGGGGTAATAATTCACCCCTCCACTTT. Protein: CAWSARGNNSPLHF. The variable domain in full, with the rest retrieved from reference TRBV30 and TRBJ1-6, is SQTIHQWPATLVQPVGSPLSLECTVEGTSNPNLYWYRQAAGRGLQLLFYSVGIGQISSEVPQNLSASRPQDRQFILSSKKLLLSDSGFYLCAWSARGNNSPLHFGNGTRLTVT.

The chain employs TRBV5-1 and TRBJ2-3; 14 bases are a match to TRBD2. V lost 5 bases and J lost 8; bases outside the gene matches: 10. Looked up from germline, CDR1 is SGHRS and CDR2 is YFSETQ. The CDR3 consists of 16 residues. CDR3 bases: TGCGCCAGCAGACCGCCGGGACTAGCGGGAGTTCTTACGCAGTATTTT. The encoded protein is CASRPPGLAGVLTQYF. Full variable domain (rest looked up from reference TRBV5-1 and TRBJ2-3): KAGVTQTPRYLIKTRGQQVTLSCSPISGHRSVSWYQQTPGQGLQFLFEYFSETQRNKGNFPGRFSGRQFSNSRSEMNVSTLELGDSALYLCASRPPGLAGVLTQYFGPGTRLTVL.

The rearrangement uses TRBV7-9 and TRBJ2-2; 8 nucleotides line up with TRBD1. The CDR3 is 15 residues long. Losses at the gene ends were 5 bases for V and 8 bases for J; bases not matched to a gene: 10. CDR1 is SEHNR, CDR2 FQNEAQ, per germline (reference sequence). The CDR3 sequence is CASSLSGTGVGELFF. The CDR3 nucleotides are TGTGCCAGCAGCCTATCGGGGACAGGTGTTGGGGAGCTGTTTTTT. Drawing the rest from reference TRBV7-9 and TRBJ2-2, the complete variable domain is DTGVSQNPRHKITKRGQNVTFRCDPISEHNRLYWYRQTLGQGPEFLTYFQNEAQLEKSRLLSDRFSAERPKGSFSTLEIQRTEQGDSAMYLCASSLSGTGVGELFFGEGSRLTVL.

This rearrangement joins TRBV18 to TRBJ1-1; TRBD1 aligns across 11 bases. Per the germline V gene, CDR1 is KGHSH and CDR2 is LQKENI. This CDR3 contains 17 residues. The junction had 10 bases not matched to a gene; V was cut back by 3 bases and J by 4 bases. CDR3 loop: CASSPRGTGGKVTEAFF. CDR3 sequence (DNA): TGTGCCAGCTCACCCCGAGGGACAGGGGGGAAGGTCACTGAAGCTTTCTTT.

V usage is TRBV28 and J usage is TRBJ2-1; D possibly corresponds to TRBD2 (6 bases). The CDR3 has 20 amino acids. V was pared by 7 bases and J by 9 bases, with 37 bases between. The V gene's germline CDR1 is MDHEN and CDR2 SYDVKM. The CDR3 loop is CASTLRAGSSRDLFRSEQFF. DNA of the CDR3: TGTGCCAGCACCCTCCGGGCGGGATCTTCGAGGGACTTATTTCGGAGTGAGCAGTTCTTC.

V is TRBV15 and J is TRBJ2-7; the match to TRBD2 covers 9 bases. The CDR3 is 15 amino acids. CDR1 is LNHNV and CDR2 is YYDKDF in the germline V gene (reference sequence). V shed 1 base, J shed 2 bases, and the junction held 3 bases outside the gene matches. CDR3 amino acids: CATSRVASGAYEQYF. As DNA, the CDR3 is TGTGCCACCAGCAGAGTGGCTAGCGGGGCCTACGAGCAGTACTTC.

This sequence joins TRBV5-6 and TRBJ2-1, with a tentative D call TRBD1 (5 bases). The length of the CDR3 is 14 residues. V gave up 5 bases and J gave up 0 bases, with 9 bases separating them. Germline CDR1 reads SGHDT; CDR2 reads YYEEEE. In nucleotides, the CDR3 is TGTGCCAGCAGTACTGACAGCTCCTACAATGAGCAGTTCTTC. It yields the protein CASSTDSSYNEQFF. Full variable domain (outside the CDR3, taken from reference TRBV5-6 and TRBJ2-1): DAGVTQSPTHLIKTRGQQVTLRCSPKSGHDTVSWYQQALGQGPQFIFQYYEEEERQRGNFPDRFSGHQFPNYSSELNVNALLLGDSALYLCASSTDSSYNEQFFGPGTRLTVL.